This T cell receptor (beta chain) was captured in a study of blood T cells in healthy people across ages. Regarding the study as a whole: Naive CD4+ cells and diversity were both higher in long-lived donors than in aged donors. While age rose, TCR beta diversity per million T cells dropped in a roughly linear way. Unsorted PBMC material precluded a definitive naive versus antigen-experienced comparison.

Notes on this clonotype: Its target is not known.

Trimming cost V 1 base and J 9 bases, with 16 bases left between them. The length of the CDR3 is 15 residues. The germline gives CDR1 PRHDT, CDR2 FYEKMQ (reference sequence). A J-beta primer mix and a sample-barcoded 5' primer were used in a second PCR of roughly 6 to 11 cycles. TCRdb redid the calling of the 5' RACE reads with MiXCR, one entry per CDR3 protein. The sample consists of about 1.5 million distinct CDR3 sequences, about 45% of them appearing once. The sequence derives from a woman between 18 and 30 years old in good health. Sample: blood. The V gene is TRBV13, the J gene TRBJ2-1; tentatively, D is TRBD2 (6 bases). Here the CDR3 reads CASSLEGGVGFEQFF. The DNA of the CDR3 is TGTGCCAGCAGCTTAGAGGGAGGAGTGGGGTTTGAGCAGTTCTTC.